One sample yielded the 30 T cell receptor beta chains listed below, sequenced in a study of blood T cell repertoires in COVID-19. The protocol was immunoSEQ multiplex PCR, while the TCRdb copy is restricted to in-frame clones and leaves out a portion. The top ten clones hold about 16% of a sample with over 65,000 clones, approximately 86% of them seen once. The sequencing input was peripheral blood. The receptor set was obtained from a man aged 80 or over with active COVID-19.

The CDR3 DNA reads TGTGCCACCACCCCACAGGGGGCCACGAACACTGAAGCTTTCTTT. This codes for CATTPQGATNTEAFF. The V gene is TRBV15, the J gene TRBJ1-1; 9 nucleotides match TRBD1. This CDR3 is built from 15 residues. V dropped 7 bases and J dropped 1; count of bases not matched to a gene: 7. Germline loops: CDR1 LNHNV, CDR2 YYDKDF (reference sequence).

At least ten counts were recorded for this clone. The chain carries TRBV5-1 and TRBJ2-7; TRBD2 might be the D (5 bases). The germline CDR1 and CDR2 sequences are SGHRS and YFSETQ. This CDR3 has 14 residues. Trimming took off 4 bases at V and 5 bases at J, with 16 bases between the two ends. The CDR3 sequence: CASSIPRHGDEQYF. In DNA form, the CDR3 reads TGCGCCAGCAGCATCCCCCGACACGGGGACGAGCAGTACTTC.

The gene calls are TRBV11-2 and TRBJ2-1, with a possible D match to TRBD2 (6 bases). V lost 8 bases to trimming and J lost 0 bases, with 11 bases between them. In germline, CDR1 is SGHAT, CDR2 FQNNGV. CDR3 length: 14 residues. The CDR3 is CASQETSSYNEQFF. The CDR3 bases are TGTGCCAGCCAAGAGACTAGCTCCTACAATGAGCAGTTCTTC.

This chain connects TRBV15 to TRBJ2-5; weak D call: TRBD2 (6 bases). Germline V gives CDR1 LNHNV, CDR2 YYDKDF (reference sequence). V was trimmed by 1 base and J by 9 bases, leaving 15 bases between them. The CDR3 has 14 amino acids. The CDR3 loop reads CATSRGSSESAQYF. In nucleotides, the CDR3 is TGTGCCACCAGCAGAGGCTCTAGCGAGTCTGCCCAGTACTTC.

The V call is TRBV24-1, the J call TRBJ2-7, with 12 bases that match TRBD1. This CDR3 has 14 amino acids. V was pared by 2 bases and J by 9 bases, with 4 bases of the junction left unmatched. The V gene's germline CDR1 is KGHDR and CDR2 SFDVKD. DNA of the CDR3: TGTGCCACCAGTGATTCGGGACAGGGGGCTGGGCAGTACTTC. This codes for CATSDSGQGAGQYF.

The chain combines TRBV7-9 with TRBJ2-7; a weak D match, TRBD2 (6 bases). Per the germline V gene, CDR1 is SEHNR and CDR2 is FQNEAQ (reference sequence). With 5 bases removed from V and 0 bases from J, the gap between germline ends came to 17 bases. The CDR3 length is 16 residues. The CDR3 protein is CASSLGGGANSYEQYF. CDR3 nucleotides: TGTGCCAGCAGCCTAGGAGGCGGGGCCAACTCCTACGAGCAGTACTTC.

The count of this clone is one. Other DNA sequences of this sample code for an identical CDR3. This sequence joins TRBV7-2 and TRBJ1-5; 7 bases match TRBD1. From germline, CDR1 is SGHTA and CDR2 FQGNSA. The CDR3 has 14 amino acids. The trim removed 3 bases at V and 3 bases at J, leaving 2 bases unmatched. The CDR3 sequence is CASSLGQSNQPQHF. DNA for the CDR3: TGTGCCAGCAGCTTGGGACAGTCCAATCAGCCCCAGCATTTT.

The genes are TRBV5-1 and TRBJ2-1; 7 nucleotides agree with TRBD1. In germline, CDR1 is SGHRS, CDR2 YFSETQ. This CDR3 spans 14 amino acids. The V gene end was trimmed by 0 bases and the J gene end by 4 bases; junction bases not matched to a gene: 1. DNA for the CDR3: TGCGCCAGCAGCTTGGGACAGGGATACAATGAGCAGTTCTTC. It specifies CASSLGQGYNEQFF.

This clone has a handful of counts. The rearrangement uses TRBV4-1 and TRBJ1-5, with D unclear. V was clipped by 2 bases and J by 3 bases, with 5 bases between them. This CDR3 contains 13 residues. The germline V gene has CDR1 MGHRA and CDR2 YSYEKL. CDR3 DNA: TGCGCCAGCAGCCAACAGGCCAATCAGCCCCAGCATTTT. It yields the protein CASSQQANQPQHF.

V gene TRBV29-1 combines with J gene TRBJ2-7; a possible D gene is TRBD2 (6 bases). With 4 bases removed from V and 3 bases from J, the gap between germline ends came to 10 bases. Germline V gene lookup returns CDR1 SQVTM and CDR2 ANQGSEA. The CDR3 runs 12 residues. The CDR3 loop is CSVVGTRYEQYF. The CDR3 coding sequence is TGCAGCGTTGTAGGGACTCGCTACGAGCAGTACTTC.

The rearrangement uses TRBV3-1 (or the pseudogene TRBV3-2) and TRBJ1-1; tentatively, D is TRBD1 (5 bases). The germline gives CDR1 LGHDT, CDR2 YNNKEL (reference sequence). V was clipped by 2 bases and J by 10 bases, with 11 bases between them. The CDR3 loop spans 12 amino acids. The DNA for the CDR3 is TGTGCCAGCAGCCAATCCCAGGGAGGAGCTTTCTTT. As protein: CASSQSQGGAFF.

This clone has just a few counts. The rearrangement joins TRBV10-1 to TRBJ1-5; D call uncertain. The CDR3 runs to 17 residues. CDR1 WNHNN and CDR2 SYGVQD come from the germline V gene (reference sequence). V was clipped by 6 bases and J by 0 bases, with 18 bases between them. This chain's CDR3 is CASRKSTAIHSNQPQHF. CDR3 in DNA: TGCGCCAGCAGAAAATCTACAGCCATCCATAGCAATCAGCCCCAGCATTTT.

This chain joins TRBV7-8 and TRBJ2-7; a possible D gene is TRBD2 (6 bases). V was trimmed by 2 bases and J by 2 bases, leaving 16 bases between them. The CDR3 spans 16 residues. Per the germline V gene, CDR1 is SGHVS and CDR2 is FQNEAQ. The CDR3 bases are TGTGCCAGCAGCTTAAGTGGCGGGACGGTTACCTACGAGCAGTACTTC. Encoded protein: CASSLSGGTVTYEQYF.

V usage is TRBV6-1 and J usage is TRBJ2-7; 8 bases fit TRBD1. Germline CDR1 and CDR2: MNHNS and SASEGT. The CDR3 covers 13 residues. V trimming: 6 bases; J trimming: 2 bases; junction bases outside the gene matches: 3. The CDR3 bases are TGTGCCAGCAGAGGGACAGGAACCTACGAGCAGTACTTC. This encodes CASRGTGTYEQYF.

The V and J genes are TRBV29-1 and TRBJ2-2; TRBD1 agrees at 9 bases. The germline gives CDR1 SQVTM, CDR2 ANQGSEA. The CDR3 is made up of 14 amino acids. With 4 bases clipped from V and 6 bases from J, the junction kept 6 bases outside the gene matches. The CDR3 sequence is CSVGQGQGAGELFF. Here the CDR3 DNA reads TGCAGCGTTGGCCAGGGACAGGGAGCCGGGGAGCTGTTTTTT.

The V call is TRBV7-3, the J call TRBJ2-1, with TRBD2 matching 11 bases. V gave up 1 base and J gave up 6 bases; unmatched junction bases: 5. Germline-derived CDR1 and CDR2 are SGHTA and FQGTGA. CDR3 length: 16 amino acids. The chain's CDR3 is CASSLMGLAGGNEQFF. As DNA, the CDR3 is TGTGCCAGCAGCTTAATGGGGCTAGCGGGGGGCAATGAGCAGTTCTTC.

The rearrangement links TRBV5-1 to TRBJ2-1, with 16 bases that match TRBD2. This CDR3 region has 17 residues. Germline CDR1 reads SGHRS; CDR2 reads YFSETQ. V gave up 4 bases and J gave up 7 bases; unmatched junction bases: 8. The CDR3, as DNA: TGCGCCAGCAGCGGGACTAGCGGGAGGGCCTCGGGAAATGAGCAGTTCTTC. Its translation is CASSGTSGRASGNEQFF.

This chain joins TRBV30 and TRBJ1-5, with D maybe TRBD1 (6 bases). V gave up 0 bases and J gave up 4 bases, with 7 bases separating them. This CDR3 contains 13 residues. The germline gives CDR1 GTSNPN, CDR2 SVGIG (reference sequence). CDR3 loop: CAWSVQGNQPQHF. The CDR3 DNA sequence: TGTGCCTGGAGTGTCCAGGGGAATCAGCCCCAGCATTTT.

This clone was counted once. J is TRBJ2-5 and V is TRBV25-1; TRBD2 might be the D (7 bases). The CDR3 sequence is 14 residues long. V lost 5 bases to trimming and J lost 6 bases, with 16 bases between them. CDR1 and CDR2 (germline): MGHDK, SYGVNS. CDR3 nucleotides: TGTGCCAGCAGTACGAGGGGGGGGGTAAAGACCCAGTACTTC. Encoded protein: CASSTRGGVKTQYF.

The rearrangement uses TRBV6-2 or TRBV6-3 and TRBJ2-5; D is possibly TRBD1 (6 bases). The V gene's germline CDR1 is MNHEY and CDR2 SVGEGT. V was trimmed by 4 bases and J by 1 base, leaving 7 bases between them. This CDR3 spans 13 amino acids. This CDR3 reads CASSSGVQETQYF. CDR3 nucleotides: TGTGCCAGCAGTTCAGGGGTCCAAGAGACCCAGTACTTC.

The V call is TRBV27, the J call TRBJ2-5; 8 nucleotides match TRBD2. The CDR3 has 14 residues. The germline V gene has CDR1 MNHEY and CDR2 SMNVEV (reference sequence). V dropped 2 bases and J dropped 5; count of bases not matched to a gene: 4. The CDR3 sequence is CASSLAGGYETQYF. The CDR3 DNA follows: TGTGCCAGCAGTTTAGCGGGGGGCTATGAGACCCAGTACTTC.

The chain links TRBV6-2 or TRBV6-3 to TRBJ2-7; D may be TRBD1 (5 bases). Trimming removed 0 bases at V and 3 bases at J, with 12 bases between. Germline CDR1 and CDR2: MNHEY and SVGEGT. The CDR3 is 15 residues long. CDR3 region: CASSYSKRTNYEQYF. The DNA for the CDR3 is TGTGCCAGCAGTTACTCCAAGAGGACAAACTACGAGCAGTACTTC.

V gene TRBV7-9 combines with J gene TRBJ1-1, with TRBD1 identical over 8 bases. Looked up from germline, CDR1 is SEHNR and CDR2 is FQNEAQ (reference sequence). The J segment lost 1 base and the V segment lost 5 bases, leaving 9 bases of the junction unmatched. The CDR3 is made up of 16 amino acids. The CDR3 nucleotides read TGTGCCAGCAGCAGAGCAGGGGGCGGCGGGAACACTGAAGCTTTCTTT. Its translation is CASSRAGGGGNTEAFF.

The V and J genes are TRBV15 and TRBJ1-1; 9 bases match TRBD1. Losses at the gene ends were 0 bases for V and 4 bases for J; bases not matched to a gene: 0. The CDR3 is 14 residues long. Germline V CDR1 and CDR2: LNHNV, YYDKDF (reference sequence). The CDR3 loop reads CATSRETGGTEAFF. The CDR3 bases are TGTGCCACCAGCAGAGAGACAGGGGGCACTGAAGCTTTCTTT.

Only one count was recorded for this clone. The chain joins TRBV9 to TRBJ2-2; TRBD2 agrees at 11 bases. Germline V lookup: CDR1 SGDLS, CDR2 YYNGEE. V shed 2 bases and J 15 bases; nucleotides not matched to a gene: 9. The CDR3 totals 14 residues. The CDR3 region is CASSVRTSGSQLFF. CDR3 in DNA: TGTGCCAGCAGCGTCCGGACTAGCGGGTCCCAATTGTTTTTT.

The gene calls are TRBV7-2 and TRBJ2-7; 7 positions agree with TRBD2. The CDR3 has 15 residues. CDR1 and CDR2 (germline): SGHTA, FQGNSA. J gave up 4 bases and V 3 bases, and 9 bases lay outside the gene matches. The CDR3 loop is CASSFRFGGVYEQYF. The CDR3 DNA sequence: TGTGCCAGCAGCTTTAGGTTTGGGGGGGTGTACGAGCAGTACTTC.

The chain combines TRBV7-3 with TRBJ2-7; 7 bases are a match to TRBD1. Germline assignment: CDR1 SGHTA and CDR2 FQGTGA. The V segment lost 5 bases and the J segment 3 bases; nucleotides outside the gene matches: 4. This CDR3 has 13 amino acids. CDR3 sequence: CASSAQGRYEQYF. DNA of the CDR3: TGTGCCAGCAGCGCACAGGGGCGCTACGAGCAGTACTTC. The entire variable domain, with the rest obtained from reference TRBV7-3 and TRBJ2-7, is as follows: GAGVSQTPSNKVTEKGKYVELRCDPISGHTALYWYRQSLGQGPEFLIYFQGTGAADDSGLPNDRFFAVRPEGSVSTLKIQRTERGDSAVYLCASSAQGRYEQYFGPGTRLTVT.

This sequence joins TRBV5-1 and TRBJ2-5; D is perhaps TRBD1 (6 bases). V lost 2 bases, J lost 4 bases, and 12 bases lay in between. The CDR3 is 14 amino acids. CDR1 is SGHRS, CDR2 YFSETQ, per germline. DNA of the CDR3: TGCGCCAGCAGCTTTGGACAACAGGGAGAGACCCAGTACTTC. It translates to CASSFGQQGETQYF. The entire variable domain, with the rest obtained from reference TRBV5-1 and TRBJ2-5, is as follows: KAGVTQTPRYLIKTRGQQVTLSCSPISGHRSVSWYQQTPGQGLQFLFEYFSETQRNKGNFPGRFSGRQFSNSRSEMNVSTLELGDSALYLCASSFGQQGETQYFGPGTRLLVL.

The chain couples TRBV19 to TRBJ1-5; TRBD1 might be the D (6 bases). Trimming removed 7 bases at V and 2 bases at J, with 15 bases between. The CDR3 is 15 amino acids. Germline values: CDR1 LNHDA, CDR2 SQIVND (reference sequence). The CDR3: CASTRYSGGNQPQHF. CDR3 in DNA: TGTGCCAGTACCCGTTATTCAGGGGGCAATCAGCCCCAGCATTTT.

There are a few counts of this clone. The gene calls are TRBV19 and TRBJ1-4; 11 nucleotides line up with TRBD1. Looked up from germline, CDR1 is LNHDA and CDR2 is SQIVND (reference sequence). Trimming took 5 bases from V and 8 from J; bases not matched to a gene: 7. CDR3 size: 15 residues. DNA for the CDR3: TGTGCCAGTAGTCCTCCGGGACAGGGGGGAGAAAAACTGTTTTTT. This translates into CASSPPGQGGEKLFF.